Reported below is one T cell receptor beta chain. What it binds is not known. This sample was taken from a study of cytomegalovirus exposure and HLA in healthy donors. The study's findings and limits: 87-base-pair reads could not separate some V segments, including TRBV6-2 and TRBV6-3.

The PCR was carried out with 60 Vbeta primers and 13 Jbeta primers. Clones were read by immunoSEQ multiplex PCR, and TCRdb kept only the in-frame ones, dropping some. This sample has under 150,000 clones, with approximately 84% found just once. CDR1 is GTSNPN and CDR2 is SVGIG in the germline V gene (reference sequence). This CDR3 is built from 14 residues. The V gene lost 1 base and the J gene lost 7 bases, with 16 bases spanning the gap. V is TRBV30 and J is TRBJ1-2; D unresolved. The TCR comes from a boy under 10 years old in good health and CMV-seronegative. Sequencing input: PBMCs. The CDR3 loop is CAWSGHTGGIGYTF. DNA for the CDR3: TGTGCCTGGAGTGGGCACACCGGCGGTATTGGCTACACCTTC.